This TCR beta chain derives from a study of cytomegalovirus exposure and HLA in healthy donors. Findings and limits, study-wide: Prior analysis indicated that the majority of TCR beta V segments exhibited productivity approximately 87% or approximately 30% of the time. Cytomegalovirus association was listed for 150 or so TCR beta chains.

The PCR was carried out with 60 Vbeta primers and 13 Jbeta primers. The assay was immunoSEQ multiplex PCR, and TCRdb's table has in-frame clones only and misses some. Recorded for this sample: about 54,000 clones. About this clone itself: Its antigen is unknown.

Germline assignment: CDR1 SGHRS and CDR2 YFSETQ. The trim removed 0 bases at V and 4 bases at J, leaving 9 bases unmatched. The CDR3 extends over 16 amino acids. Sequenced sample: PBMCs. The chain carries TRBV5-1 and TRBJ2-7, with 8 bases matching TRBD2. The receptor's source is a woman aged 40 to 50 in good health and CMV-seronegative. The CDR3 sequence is CASSLGAGSGVYEQYF. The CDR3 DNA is TGCGCCAGCAGCTTGGGGGCGGGTAGCGGGGTTTACGAGCAGTACTTC.